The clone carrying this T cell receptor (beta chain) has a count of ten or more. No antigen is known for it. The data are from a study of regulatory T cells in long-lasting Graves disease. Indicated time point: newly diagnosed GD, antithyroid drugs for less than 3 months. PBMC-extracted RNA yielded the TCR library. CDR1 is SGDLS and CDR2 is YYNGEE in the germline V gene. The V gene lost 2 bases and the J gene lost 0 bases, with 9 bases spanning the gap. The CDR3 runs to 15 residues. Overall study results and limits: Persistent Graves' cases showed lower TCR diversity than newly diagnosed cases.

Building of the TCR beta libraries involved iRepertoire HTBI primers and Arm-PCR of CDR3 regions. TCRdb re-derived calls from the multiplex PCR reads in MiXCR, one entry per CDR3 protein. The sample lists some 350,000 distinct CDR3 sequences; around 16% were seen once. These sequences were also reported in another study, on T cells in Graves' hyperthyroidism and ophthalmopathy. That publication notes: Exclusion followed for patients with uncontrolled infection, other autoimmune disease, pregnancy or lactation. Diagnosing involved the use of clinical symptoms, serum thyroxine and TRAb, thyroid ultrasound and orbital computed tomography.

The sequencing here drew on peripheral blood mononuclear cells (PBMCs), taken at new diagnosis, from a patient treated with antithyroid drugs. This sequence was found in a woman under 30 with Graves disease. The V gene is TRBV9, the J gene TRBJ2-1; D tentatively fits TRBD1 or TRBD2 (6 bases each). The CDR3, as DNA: TGTGCCAGCAGCGTCGGGGGCGGCTCCTACAATGAGCAGTTCTTC. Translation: CASSVGGGSYNEQFF. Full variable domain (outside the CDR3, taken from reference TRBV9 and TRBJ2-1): DSGVTQTPKHLITATGQRVTLRCSPRSGDLSVYWYQQSLDQGLQFLIQYYNGEERAKGNILERFSAQQFPDLHSELNLSSLELGDSALYFCASSVGGGSYNEQFFGPGTRLTVL.